This T cell receptor (beta chain) was captured in a study of cytomegalovirus exposure and HLA in healthy donors. This clone was observed a single time. Data came from immunoSEQ multiplex PCR; TCRdb stores just in-frame clones and leaves some out. Here the sample spans around 63,000 clones, 95% to 97% being singletons. V was shortened by 10 bases and J by 13 bases, with 16 bases between the two germline ends. This CDR3 region has 11 residues. Germline CDR1 reads MDHEN; CDR2 reads SYDVKM. Source material: PBMCs. The receptor was derived from a woman in her late teens or twenties in good health and CMV-seronegative. This chain connects TRBV28 to TRBJ1-4, with no clear D. The CDR3 reads CATRNFPRLFF. For the CDR3, the DNA is TGTGCCACCAGAAACTTCCCGAGACTGTTTTTT.